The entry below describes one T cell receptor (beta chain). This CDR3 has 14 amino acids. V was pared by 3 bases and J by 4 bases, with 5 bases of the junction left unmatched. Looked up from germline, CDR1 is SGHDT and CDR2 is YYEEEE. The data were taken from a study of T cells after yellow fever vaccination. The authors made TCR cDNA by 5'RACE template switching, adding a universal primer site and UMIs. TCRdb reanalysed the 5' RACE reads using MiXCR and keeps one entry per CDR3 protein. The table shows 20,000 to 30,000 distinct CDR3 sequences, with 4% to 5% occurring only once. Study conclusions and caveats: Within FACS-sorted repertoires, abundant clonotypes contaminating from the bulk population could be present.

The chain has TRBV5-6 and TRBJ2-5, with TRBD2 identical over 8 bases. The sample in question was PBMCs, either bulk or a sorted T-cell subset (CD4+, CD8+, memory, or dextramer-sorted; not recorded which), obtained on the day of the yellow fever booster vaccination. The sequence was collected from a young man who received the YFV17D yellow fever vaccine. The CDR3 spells CASSSTSGIETQYF. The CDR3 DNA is TGTGCCAGCAGCTCAACTAGCGGTATAGAGACCCAGTACTTC.